The 31 T cell receptor beta chains given below trace back to one sample, sequenced in a study of shared clonotypes between healthy human individuals. TCRdb keeps only in-frame clones here, not all; method: immunoSEQ multiplex PCR. This table holds about 480,000 clones, 75% to 80% found once. Sample: PBMCs. The source of these receptors is a woman in her thirties or forties in good health. Some clones in this sample may be carry-over from other donors' samples.

This chain joins TRBV10-1 and TRBJ2-1, with 7 positions matching TRBD2. Per germline, CDR1 WNHNN and CDR2 SYGVQD (reference sequence). V was pared by 6 bases and J by 9 bases, with 11 bases of the junction left unmatched. The CDR3 has 14 amino acids. For the CDR3, the DNA is TGCGCCAGCAGCGCCGCGAGCGGGAACGGTGAGCAGTTCTTC. This translates into CASSAASGNGEQFF.

This clone was recorded at least ten times. Here the CDR3 DNA reads TGTGCCAGCTCACCAGCGACTAGCGGGACAGGGGATGAGCAGTTCTTC. Its protein product is CASSPATSGTGDEQFF. V usage is TRBV18 and J usage is TRBJ2-1, with D maybe TRBD2 (11 bases). Per germline, CDR1 KGHSH and CDR2 LQKENI. Trimming took off 2 bases at V and 8 bases at J, with 19 bases between the two ends. The CDR3 covers 16 residues.

This clone was seen a handful of times. The V and J genes are TRBV6-1 and TRBJ2-7; 7 bases align to TRBD2. The CDR3 is 15 residues long. With 3 bases clipped from V and 2 bases from J, the junction kept 7 bases outside the gene matches. The germline V gene encodes CDR1 MNHNS and CDR2 SASEGT. The CDR3 nucleotides are TGTGCCAGCAGTGATGAAGTAGCGGGTACCTACGAGCAGTACTTC. Translation: CASSDEVAGTYEQYF.

The rearrangement links TRBV21-1 to TRBJ1-2. TRBV21-1 is tagged as a pseudogene. This CDR3 has 16 residues. The CDR3 is CASSKEARGNCYGYTF. CDR3 nucleotide sequence: TGTGCCAGCAGCAAAGAGGCAAGAGGAAATTGCTATGGCTACACCTTC.

The sample holds a few counts of this clone. The V call is TRBV7-9, the J call TRBJ2-5; TRBD2 aligns across 10 bases. Germline-derived CDR1 and CDR2 are SEHNR and FQNEAQ (reference sequence). The CDR3 loop spans 17 amino acids. Trimming cost V 1 base and J 11 bases; bases outside gene matches: 16. The CDR3 spells CASSLGAGGPSGGEQYF. DNA for the CDR3: TGTGCCAGCAGCTTAGGAGCGGGAGGGCCCTCCGGGGGTGAGCAGTACTTC.

The count of this clone is one. The V call is TRBV5-1, the J call TRBJ2-3; D call uncertain. This CDR3 is 16 amino acids long. Trimming took off 1 base at V and 1 base at J, with 13 bases between the two ends. Germline values: CDR1 SGHRS, CDR2 YFSETQ. CDR3: CASSLQRLPGTDTQYF. As DNA, the CDR3 is TGCGCCAGCAGCTTGCAACGCCTCCCTGGCACAGATACGCAGTATTTT.

The chain recombines TRBV6-1 with TRBJ2-5, with D unclear. The DNA end is more similar to TRBJ2-7, so the J call may be wrong. The CDR3 covers 14 residues. Germline V gene sequence: CDR1 MNHNS, CDR2 SASEGT. This CDR3 is CASSEGEERYEQYF. CDR3 bases: TGTGCCAGCAGTGAAGGTGAGGAACGCTACGAGCAGTACTTC.

The chain couples TRBV28 to TRBJ1-4; TRBD1 matches at 7 bases. Trimming took 2 bases from V and 10 from J; bases not matched to a gene: 10. The germline CDR1 and CDR2 sequences are MDHEN and SYDVKM. The CDR3 is 15 amino acids. CDR3 region: CASSLGDSLRAKLFF. In DNA form, the CDR3 reads TGTGCCAGCAGTTTAGGGGACAGCCTTAGGGCAAAACTGTTTTTT.

This rearrangement joins TRBV7-9 to TRBJ2-1, with 7 bases identical to TRBD2. Germline V gives CDR1 SEHNR, CDR2 FQNEAQ (reference sequence). J lost 3 bases, V lost 1 base, and 6 bases had no gene match. The CDR3 is made up of 16 amino acids. CDR3 region: CASSLVRLADYNEQFF. The CDR3 nucleotides are TGTGCCAGCAGCTTAGTACGGCTAGCGGACTACAATGAGCAGTTCTTC.

V usage is TRBV18 and J usage is TRBJ2-3, with TRBD1 identical over 8 bases. The CDR3 spans 17 residues. Germline loops: CDR1 KGHSH, CDR2 LQKENI. V gave up 2 bases and J gave up 2 bases; unmatched junction bases: 9. The CDR3 bases are TGTGCCAGCTCACCAACGGTGACAGGGGAGACCACAGATACGCAGTATTTT. Encoded protein: CASSPTVTGETTDTQYF.

The chain joins TRBV7-2 to TRBJ1-3, with D hard to call. Germline V gene sequence: CDR1 SGHTA, CDR2 FQGNSA. CDR3 length: 16 residues. V was trimmed by 1 base and J by 0 bases, leaving 10 bases between them. In DNA, the CDR3 is TGTGCCAGCAGCTTAGTAGCGGGGAGCTCTGGAAACACCATATATTTT. As protein: CASSLVAGSSGNTIYF.

This clone came up many times. The rearrangement joins TRBV19 to TRBJ2-3; a weak D match, TRBD1 (6 bases). Trimming removed 2 bases at V and 7 bases at J, with 16 bases between. Germline V gene data show CDR1 as LNHDA and CDR2 as SQIVND (reference sequence). This CDR3 has 15 residues. The CDR3: CASSIREGGRYTQYF. CDR3 sequence (DNA): TGTGCCAGTAGTATAAGGGAAGGGGGTAGATATACGCAGTATTTT.

On this clone itself: This same CDR3 is encoded by further DNA sequences in the sample. The rearrangement links TRBV11-3 to TRBJ2-7, with D possibly TRBD2 on 6 matching bases. Germline V gene sequence: CDR1 SGHNT, CDR2 YENEEA. V lost 4 bases and J lost 4, with 8 bases in between. The CDR3 contains 12 residues. The CDR3 bases are TGTGCCAGCAGCTCCGGGACTTACGAGCAGTACTTC. The encoded protein is CASSSGTYEQYF.

This clone showed up many times. The sample holds other DNA sequences that translate to the same CDR3. The chain carries TRBV30 and TRBJ2-7; TRBD2 aligns across 7 bases. Germline V CDR1 and CDR2: GTSNPN, SVGIG (reference sequence). This CDR3 region has 12 residues. Unmatched junction bases numbered 1, after V lost 1 base and J lost 4 bases. CDR3 coding DNA: TGTGCCTGGAGTGGGGGGGGTTACGAGCAGTACTTC. It is translated as CAWSGGGYEQYF.

This rearrangement joins TRBV11-2 to TRBJ2-1; 11 positions agree with TRBD2. The ends lost 3 bases at V and 4 bases at J; junction bases unmatched: 5. The CDR3 length is 16 residues. Germline V gene data show CDR1 as SGHAT and CDR2 as FQNNGV. The CDR3 region is CASSFTGTSGYNEQFF. The CDR3 DNA sequence: TGTGCCAGCAGCTTTACCGGGACTAGCGGTTACAATGAGCAGTTCTTC. The whole variable domain, remainder taken from reference TRBV11-2 and TRBJ2-1, is EAGVAQSPRYKIIEKRQSVAFWCNPISGHATLYWYQQILGQGPKLLIQFQNNGVVDDSQLPKDRFSAERLKGVDSTLKIQPAKLEDSAVYLCASSFTGTSGYNEQFFGPGTRLTVL.

This chain links TRBV13 with TRBJ1-1; no definite D call. V was trimmed by 5 bases and J by 8 bases, leaving 12 bases between them. The CDR3 runs 12 residues. CDR1 and CDR2 from the germline V gene are PRHDT and FYEKMQ (reference sequence). CDR3 nucleotide sequence: TGTGCCAGCAGCCTCTCAGGAGAAGAAGCTTTCTTT. Translating gives CASSLSGEEAFF.

The chain links TRBV5-1 to TRBJ1-2; maybe TRBD1 (5 bases). Germline V gene lookup returns CDR1 SGHRS and CDR2 YFSETQ. The CDR3 consists of 15 residues. The V end lost 4 bases, the J end lost 3 bases, and 16 bases lay between the germline ends. CDR3 in amino acids: CASSTSSGDHYGYTF. CDR3 nucleotides: TGCGCCAGCAGCACCTCGTCCGGGGACCACTATGGCTACACCTTC.

This clone showed up just once. The genes are TRBV5-1 and TRBJ2-2, with D uncertain. Germline CDR1 reads SGHRS; CDR2 reads YFSETQ. The CDR3 is made up of 16 amino acids. Trimming left V 1 base short and J 5 bases short, with 15 bases between. The DNA of the CDR3 is TGCGCCAGCAGCTTGCAGGTCCGTGATTTAACCGGGGAGCTGTTTTTT. Translating it yields CASSLQVRDLTGELFF.

The chain recombines TRBV6-1 with TRBJ1-1; a weak D match, TRBD1 (5 bases). The CDR3 covers 15 residues. V lost 6 bases, J lost 0 bases, and 14 bases lay in between. CDR1 MNHNS and CDR2 SASEGT come from the germline V gene. DNA of the CDR3: TGTGCCAGCAGCTTCGAGGGAGGGGTGAACACTGAAGCTTTCTTT. Amino acid sequence: CASSFEGGVNTEAFF.

Concerning this clone: A far bigger clonotype differs at one base, so this is likely a read error. The rearrangement joins TRBV14 to TRBJ2-1; D call uncertain. The CDR3 has 14 residues. Germline CDR1 is SGHDN and CDR2 is FVKESK. V lost 7 bases and J 8 bases, leaving 18 bases between the germline ends. The CDR3 DNA reads TGTGCCAGCAACCAGCGCGACTTAGAGGATGAGCAGTTCTTC. The encoded protein is CASNQRDLEDEQFF.

The J gene is TRBJ2-6, the V gene TRBV28, with no clear D. Between the trimmed V and J ends, which lost 5 bases and 4 bases, there was a span of 12 bases. Germline V CDR1 and CDR2: MDHEN, SYDVKM. This CDR3 has 15 amino acids. For the CDR3, the DNA is TGTGCCAGCAGTAATTACTTGACAGGGGCCAACGTCCTGACTTTC. Translation: CASSNYLTGANVLTF.

This clone was recorded only once. J is TRBJ1-2 and V is TRBV5-1; tentative D call: TRBD1 (6 bases). Trimming pared 1 base from V and 6 bases from J, leaving 13 bases between. Per the germline V gene, CDR1 is SGHRS and CDR2 is YFSETQ. The CDR3 has 14 amino acids. CDR3 bases: TGCGCCAGCAGCTTGCAAAGGGGGGTGGATGGCTACACCTTC. As protein: CASSLQRGVDGYTF.

Only one count was recorded for this clone. The gene calls are TRBV7-9 and TRBJ1-4; a weak D match, TRBD1 (5 bases). V lost 5 bases to trimming and J lost 3 bases, with 16 bases between them. There are 16 residues in the CDR3. Germline V CDR1 and CDR2: SEHNR, FQNEAQ (reference sequence). The CDR3 sequence: CASSRVIAGSNEKLFF. CDR3 DNA sequence: TGTGCCAGCAGCAGAGTCATAGCAGGGTCTAATGAAAAACTGTTTTTT.

The CDR3 region is CASSLMVGRADTQYF. The CDR3 DNA reads as TGTGCCAGCAGTTTAATGGTCGGGAGGGCAGATACGCAGTATTTT. J is TRBJ2-3 and V is TRBV28; 8 positions agree with TRBD2. The trim removed 2 bases at V and 4 bases at J, leaving 5 bases unmatched. Germline lookup yields CDR1 MDHEN and CDR2 SYDVKM. This CDR3 region has 15 residues.

The chain employs TRBV5-6 and TRBJ2-3; no definite D call. This CDR3 is 12 amino acids long. Germline V lookup: CDR1 SGHDT, CDR2 YYEEEE. V lost 3 bases and J lost 12, with 14 bases in between. DNA of the CDR3: TGTGCCAGCAGCTCCGGACGCGTTTTTCAGTATTTT. This encodes CASSSGRVFQYF.

The CDR3 nucleotides are TGTGCCAGCAGTTTTTCGCGGGGGAATCAGCCCCAGCATTTT. Its protein product is CASSFSRGNQPQHF. V and J are TRBV28 and TRBJ1-5, with D possibly matching TRBD1 (5 bases). The V gene lost 3 bases and the J gene lost 4 bases, with 10 bases spanning the gap. The CDR3 extends over 14 amino acids. Germline-derived CDR1 and CDR2 are MDHEN and SYDVKM.

The V call is TRBV5-4, the J call TRBJ2-3, with D hard to call. Germline V gives CDR1 SGHNT, CDR2 YYREEE (reference sequence). Trimming stripped 4 bases from V and 3 bases from J, with 12 bases between. The CDR3 totals 14 residues. The CDR3 reads CASSEEWSTDTQYF. CDR3 coding DNA: TGTGCCAGCAGCGAAGAGTGGTCGACAGATACGCAGTATTTT.

This chain connects TRBV15 to TRBJ2-2, with TRBD1 matching over 8 bases. V was clipped by 1 base and J by 4 bases; unmatched bases: 5. Germline-derived CDR1 and CDR2 are LNHNV and YYDKDF (reference sequence). The CDR3 length is 16 residues. The CDR3 DNA is TGTGCCACCAGCAGAGCTATCGGGACAGGCACCGGGGAGCTGTTTTTT. As protein: CATSRAIGTGTGELFF.

The CDR3 DNA reads TGTGCCACCAGCGCCAGGGCAGAACAAGAGACCCAGTACTTC. Residues: CATSARAEQETQYF. The chain employs TRBV15 and TRBJ2-5, with D possibly matching TRBD1 (5 bases). This CDR3 has 14 amino acids. The V end was cut by 5 bases, the J end by 2 bases, with 12 bases between. In germline, CDR1 is LNHNV, CDR2 YYDKDF (reference sequence).

The gene calls are TRBV2 and TRBJ2-5, with a possible D match to TRBD1 (5 bases). The CDR3 is 14 residues long. Germline assignment: CDR1 SNHLY and CDR2 FYNNEI. V was pared by 7 bases and J by 3 bases, with 15 bases between. As DNA, the CDR3 is TGTGCCAGCACCCCGGTGGGCAGGGAAGAGACCCAGTACTTC. This gives the protein CASTPVGREETQYF.

The chain combines TRBV4-1 with TRBJ2-5; 10 bases align to TRBD1. This CDR3 has 16 residues. The V gene end was trimmed by 1 base and the J gene end by 1 base; junction bases not matched to a gene: 3. Germline CDR1 and CDR2: MGHRA and YSYEKL. The CDR3 region is CASSQGTGGSQETQYF. In nucleotides, the CDR3 is TGCGCCAGCAGCCAAGGGACAGGGGGTTCCCAAGAGACCCAGTACTTC.